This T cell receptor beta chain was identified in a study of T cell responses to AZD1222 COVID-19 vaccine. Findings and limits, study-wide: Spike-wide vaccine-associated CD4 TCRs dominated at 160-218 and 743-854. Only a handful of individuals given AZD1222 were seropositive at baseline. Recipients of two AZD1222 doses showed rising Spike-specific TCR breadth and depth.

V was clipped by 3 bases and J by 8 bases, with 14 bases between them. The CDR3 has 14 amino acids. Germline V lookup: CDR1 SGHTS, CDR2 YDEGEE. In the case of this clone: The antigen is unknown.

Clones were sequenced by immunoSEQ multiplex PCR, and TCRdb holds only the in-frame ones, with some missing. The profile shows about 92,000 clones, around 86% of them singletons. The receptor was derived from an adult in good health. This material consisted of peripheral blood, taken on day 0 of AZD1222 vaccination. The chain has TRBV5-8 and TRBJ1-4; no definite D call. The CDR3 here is CASSSRVVWEKLFF. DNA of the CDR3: TGTGCCAGCAGCTCTCGCGTGGTTTGGGAAAAACTGTTTTTT.